These T cell receptor beta chains were read from a single sample in a study of CD8+ T cells in alopecia areata. Repertoires were generated with immunoSEQ multiplex PCR, while TCRdb's copy carries only in-frame clones and drops some. The sample yields more than 95,000 clones, 85% to 90% seen once. This sample comprised CD8+ T cells sorted from blood, obtained at approximately week 31, from a patient treated with tofacitinib. These receptors came from a human donor with alopecia areata. The CDR3 runs from the conserved cysteine through the conserved F or W. A D gene is named only where the DNA matches it firmly. Some rows mark clone size as missing; the rest say once, few, many or name a class of expanded clone.

v_gene: TRBV6-5
abundance: -
d_gene: -
j_gene: TRBJ2-2
CDR3aa: CACFVPYTGELFF
CDR3nt: TGTGCCTGCTTCGTGCCCTACACCGGGGAGCTGTTTTTT

v_gene: TRBV12-5
abundance: -
d_gene: -
j_gene: TRBJ2-4
CDR3aa: CASGLVTEAKNIQYF
CDR3nt: TGTGCTAGTGGTTTGGTTACGGAAGCCAAAAACATTCAGTACTTC

v_gene: TRBV5-4
abundance: few
d_gene: TRBD2
j_gene: TRBJ2-7
CDR3aa: CASSLGTSGSSSYEQYF
CDR3nt: TGTGCCAGCAGCCTCGGGACTAGCGGTTCGAGCTCCTACGAGCAGTACTTC

v_gene: TRBV25-1
abundance: -
d_gene: TRBD2
j_gene: TRBJ2-1
CDR3aa: CASSEYLAGGNAYNEQFF
CDR3nt: TGTGCCAGCAGTGAATATCTAGCGGGGGGAAACGCCTACAATGAGCAGTTCTTC

v_gene: TRBV7-8
abundance: -
d_gene: -
j_gene: TRBJ2-1
CDR3aa: CASSSARYEQFF
CDR3nt: TGTGCCAGCAGCTCTGCCCGGTATGAGCAGTTCTTC

v_gene: TRBV7-9
abundance: -
d_gene: -
j_gene: TRBJ2-1
CDR3aa: CASRLYTNNEQFF
CDR3nt: TGTGCCAGCAGACTTTACACCAACAATGAGCAGTTCTTC

v_gene: TRBV2
abundance: -
d_gene: -
j_gene: TRBJ2-3
CDR3aa: CASSVRGNTDTQYF
CDR3nt: TGTGCCAGCAGTGTACGGGGAAACACAGATACGCAGTATTTT

v_gene: TRBV15
abundance: -
d_gene: -
j_gene: TRBJ2-2
CDR3aa: CATSSRGTATGELFF
CDR3nt: TGTGCCACCAGCAGCCGCGGGACAGCCACCGGGGAGCTGTTTTTT

v_gene: TRBV25-1
abundance: -
d_gene: -
j_gene: TRBJ1-4
CDR3aa: CASSEWGGGATNEKLFF
CDR3nt: TGTGCCAGCAGTGAATGGGGAGGGGGAGCAACTAATGAAAAACTGTTTTTT

v_gene: TRBV6-5
abundance: -
d_gene: -
j_gene: TRBJ1-4
CDR3aa: CATSVIATNEKLFF
CDR3nt: TGTGCCACCTCGGTCATCGCAACTAATGAAAAACTGTTTTTT

v_gene: TRBV19
abundance: -
d_gene: -
j_gene: TRBJ2-7
CDR3aa: CASSISGGIGGTYEQYF
CDR3nt: TGTGCCAGTAGTATCTCGGGCGGAATCGGAGGGACCTACGAGCAGTACTTC

v_gene: TRBV2
abundance: -
d_gene: -
j_gene: TRBJ2-6
CDR3aa: CASTKPGANVLTF
CDR3nt: TGTGCCAGCACCAAACCCGGGGCCAACGTCCTGACTTTC

v_gene: TRBV5-6
abundance: -
d_gene: -
j_gene: TRBJ2-7
CDR3aa: CASNPWGQSYEQYF
CDR3nt: TGTGCCAGCAACCCTTGGGGTCAGTCCTACGAGCAGTACTTC

v_gene: TRBV9
abundance: -
d_gene: -
j_gene: TRBJ2-3
CDR3aa: CASSPSGSTDTQYF
CDR3nt: TGTGCCAGCAGCCCCTCTGGGAGCACAGATACGCAGTATTTT

v_gene: TRBV7-2
abundance: -
d_gene: TRBD1
j_gene: TRBJ2-7
CDR3aa: CASSETGVPTYEQYF
CDR3nt: TGTGCCAGCAGCGAAACAGGGGTTCCCACCTACGAGCAGTACTTC

v_gene: TRBV27
abundance: -
d_gene: -
j_gene: TRBJ1-6
CDR3aa: CASSLVVQGNSPLHF
CDR3nt: TGTGCCAGCAGTTTAGTGGTCCAGGGGAATTCACCCCTCCACTTT

v_gene: TRBV9
abundance: -
d_gene: TRBD2
j_gene: TRBJ2-1
CDR3aa: CASSSQRGGRHNEQFF
CDR3nt: TGTGCCAGCAGCTCCCAGCGGGGGGGACGGCACAATGAGCAGTTCTTC

v_gene: TRBV27
abundance: -
d_gene: -
j_gene: TRBJ2-1
CDR3aa: CASSSKTTYNEQFF
CDR3nt: TGTGCCAGCAGTTCTAAGACTACCTACAATGAGCAGTTCTTC

v_gene: TRBV7-9
abundance: -
d_gene: -
j_gene: TRBJ2-7
CDR3aa: CASSFTRAEQYF
CDR3nt: TGTGCCAGCAGCTTTACGAGGGCCGAGCAGTACTTC

v_gene: TRBV7-9
abundance: once
d_gene: TRBD1
j_gene: TRBJ2-7
CDR3aa: CASRSDRVGEQYF
CDR3nt: TGTGCCAGCAGATCGGACAGGGTCGGCGAGCAGTACTTC

v_gene: TRBV2
abundance: -
d_gene: -
j_gene: TRBJ1-2
CDR3aa: CASSPGVTDLYGYTF
CDR3nt: TGTGCCAGCAGTCCAGGGGTGACAGATTTATATGGCTACACCTTC

v_gene: TRBV19
abundance: -
d_gene: -
j_gene: TRBJ2-7
CDR3aa: CASSRGNSYEQYF
CDR3nt: TGTGCCAGTAGTCGGGGAAACTCCTACGAGCAGTACTTC

v_gene: TRBV7-9
abundance: -
d_gene: -
j_gene: TRBJ2-7
CDR3aa: CASSLTSNEQYF
CDR3nt: TGTGCCAGCAGCCTAACATCTAACGAGCAGTACTTC

v_gene: TRBV19
abundance: -
d_gene: TRBD2
j_gene: TRBJ2-7
CDR3aa: CASSMTSGDYEQYF
CDR3nt: TGTGCCAGTTCAATGACTAGCGGGGACTACGAGCAGTACTTC

v_gene: TRBV7-8
abundance: -
d_gene: -
j_gene: TRBJ1-5
CDR3aa: CASSPKSSNQPQHF
CDR3nt: TGTGCCAGCAGCCCCAAGAGTAGCAATCAGCCCCAGCATTTT

v_gene: TRBV7-9
abundance: -
d_gene: -
j_gene: TRBJ2-7
CDR3aa: CASSPFNEQYF
CDR3nt: TGTGCCAGCAGCCCCTTCAACGAGCAGTACTTC

v_gene: TRBV7-9
abundance: once
d_gene: -
j_gene: TRBJ1-1
CDR3aa: CASSLMGTGFGTEAFF
CDR3nt: TGTGCCAGCAGCTTAATGGGGACGGGTTTTGGCACTGAAGCTTTCTTT

v_gene: TRBV7-6
abundance: -
d_gene: TRBD2
j_gene: TRBJ2-1
CDR3aa: CASSPGLAGYNEQFF
CDR3nt: TGTGCCAGCAGCCCCGGGCTAGCGGGGTACAATGAGCAGTTCTTC

v_gene: TRBV11-2
abundance: -
d_gene: -
j_gene: TRBJ2-5
CDR3aa: CASSLDPQGAVQETQYF
CDR3nt: TGTGCCAGCAGCTTAGATCCACAAGGGGCAGTCCAAGAGACCCAGTACTTC

v_gene: TRBV7-9
abundance: -
d_gene: -
j_gene: TRBJ2-3
CDR3aa: CASSSETALFTDTQYF
CDR3nt: TGTGCCAGCAGCTCCGAAACGGCTCTGTTCACAGATACGCAGTATTTT

v_gene: TRBV23-1
abundance: -
d_gene: -
j_gene: TRBJ1-4
CDR3aa: CASSQSPGRNEKLFF
CDR3nt: TGCGCCAGCAGTCAATCGCCGGGGCGGAATGAAAAACTGTTTTTT

v_gene: TRBV6-5
abundance: -
d_gene: -
j_gene: TRBJ1-1
CDR3aa: CASSYTPGGAEAFF
CDR3nt: TGTGCCAGCAGTTACACCCCTGGTGGGGCTGAAGCTTTCTTT

v_gene: TRBV6-1
abundance: few
d_gene: -
j_gene: TRBJ2-1
CDR3aa: CASSNSGLDEQFF
CDR3nt: TGTGCCAGCAGTAACTCAGGGTTGGATGAGCAGTTCTTC